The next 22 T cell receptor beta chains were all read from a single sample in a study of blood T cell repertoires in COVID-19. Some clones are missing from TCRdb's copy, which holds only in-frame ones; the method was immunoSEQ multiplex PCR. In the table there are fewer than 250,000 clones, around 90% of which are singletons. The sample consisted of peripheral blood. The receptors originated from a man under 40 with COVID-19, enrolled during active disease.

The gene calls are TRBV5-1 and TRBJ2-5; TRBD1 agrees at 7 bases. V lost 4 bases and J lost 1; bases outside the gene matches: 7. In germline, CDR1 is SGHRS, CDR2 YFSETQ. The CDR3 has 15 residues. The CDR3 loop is CASSNRQGPQETQYF. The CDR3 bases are TGCGCCAGCAGCAACCGACAGGGCCCCCAAGAGACCCAGTACTTC.

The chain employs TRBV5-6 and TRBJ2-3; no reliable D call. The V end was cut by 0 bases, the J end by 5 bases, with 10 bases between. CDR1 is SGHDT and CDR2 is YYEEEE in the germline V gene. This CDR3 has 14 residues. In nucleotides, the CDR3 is TGTGCCAGCAGCTTGGGAGGTCCCAAAGATACGCAGTATTTT. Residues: CASSLGGPKDTQYF.

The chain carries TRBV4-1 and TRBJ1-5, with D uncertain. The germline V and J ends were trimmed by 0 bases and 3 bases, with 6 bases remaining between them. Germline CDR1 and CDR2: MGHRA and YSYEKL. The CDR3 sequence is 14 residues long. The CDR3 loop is CASSQDGPNQPQHF. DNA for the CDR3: TGCGCCAGCAGCCAAGATGGCCCCAATCAGCCCCAGCATTTT.

The CDR3 sequence: CASSYLGLANTGELFF. CDR3 nucleotide sequence: TGTGCCAGCAGTTACCTCGGACTTGCGAACACCGGGGAGCTGTTTTTT. The rearrangement joins TRBV6-6 to TRBJ2-2; D might be TRBD2 (5 bases). Looked up from germline, CDR1 is MNHNY and CDR2 is SVGAGI (reference sequence). CDR3 length equals 16 residues. Trimming pared 2 bases from V and 0 bases from J, leaving 10 bases between.

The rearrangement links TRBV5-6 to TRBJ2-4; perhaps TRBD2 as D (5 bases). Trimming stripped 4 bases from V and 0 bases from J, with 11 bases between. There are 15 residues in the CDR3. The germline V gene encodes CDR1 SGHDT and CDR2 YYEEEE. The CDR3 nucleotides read TGTGCCAGCAGCGAAACGGGGTTAGCCAAAAACATTCAGTACTTC. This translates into CASSETGLAKNIQYF.

DNA of the CDR3: TGTGCCAGCAGCCAAGACTACGACACCACGAACTATGGCTACACCTTC. This translates into CASSQDYDTTNYGYTF. The chain joins TRBV3-1 (or the pseudogene TRBV3-2) to TRBJ1-2; D remains unclear. The V end lost 0 bases, the J end lost 2 bases, and 13 bases lay between the germline ends. Germline V gene sequence: CDR1 LGHDT, CDR2 YNNKEL (reference sequence). The CDR3 length is 16 residues.

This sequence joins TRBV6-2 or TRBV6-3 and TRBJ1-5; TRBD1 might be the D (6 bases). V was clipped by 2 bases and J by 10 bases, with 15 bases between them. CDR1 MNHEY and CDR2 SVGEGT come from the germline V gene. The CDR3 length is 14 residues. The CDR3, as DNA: TGTGCCAGCAGTTACGGCGCGGGGGCGGAACCCCAGCATTTT. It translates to CASSYGAGAEPQHF.

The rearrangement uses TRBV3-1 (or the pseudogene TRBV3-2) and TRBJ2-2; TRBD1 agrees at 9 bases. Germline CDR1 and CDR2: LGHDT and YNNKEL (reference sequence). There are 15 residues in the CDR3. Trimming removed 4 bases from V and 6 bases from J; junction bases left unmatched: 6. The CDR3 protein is CASSRRDRAAGELFF. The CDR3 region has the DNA TGTGCCAGCAGCCGACGGGACAGGGCGGCCGGGGAGCTGTTTTTT.

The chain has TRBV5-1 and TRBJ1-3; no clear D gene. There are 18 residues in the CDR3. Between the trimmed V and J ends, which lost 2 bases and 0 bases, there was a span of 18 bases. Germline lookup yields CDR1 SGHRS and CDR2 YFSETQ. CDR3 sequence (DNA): TGCGCCAGCAGCTTTGGAGGCGGCGTAACGAGCTCTGGAAACACCATATATTTT. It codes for CASSFGGGVTSSGNTIYF.

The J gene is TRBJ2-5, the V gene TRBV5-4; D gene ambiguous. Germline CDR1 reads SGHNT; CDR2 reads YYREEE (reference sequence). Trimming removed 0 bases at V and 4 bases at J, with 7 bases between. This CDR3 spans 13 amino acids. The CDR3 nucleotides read TGTGCCAGCAGCTTGGCCCAGTTAGAGACCCAGTACTTC. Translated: CASSLAQLETQYF.

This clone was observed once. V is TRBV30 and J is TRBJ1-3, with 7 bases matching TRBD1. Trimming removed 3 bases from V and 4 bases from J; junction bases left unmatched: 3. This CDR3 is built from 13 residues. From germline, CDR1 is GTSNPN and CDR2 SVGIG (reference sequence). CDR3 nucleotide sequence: TGTGCCTGGAGCACAGGGGTGGGAAACACCATATATTTT. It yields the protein CAWSTGVGNTIYF.

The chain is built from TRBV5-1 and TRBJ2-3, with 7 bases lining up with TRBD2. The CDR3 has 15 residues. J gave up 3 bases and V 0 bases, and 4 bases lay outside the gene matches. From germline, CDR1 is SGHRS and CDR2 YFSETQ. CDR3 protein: CASSLEAGVTDTQYF. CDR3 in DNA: TGCGCCAGCAGCTTGGAGGCGGGGGTGACAGATACGCAGTATTTT.

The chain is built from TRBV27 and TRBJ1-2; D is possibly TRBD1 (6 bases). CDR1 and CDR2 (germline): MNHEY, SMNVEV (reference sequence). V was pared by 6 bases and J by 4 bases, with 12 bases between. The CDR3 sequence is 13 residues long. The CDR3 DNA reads TGTGCCAGCAGCCCTGGACAGATCTATGGCTACACCTTC. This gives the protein CASSPGQIYGYTF.

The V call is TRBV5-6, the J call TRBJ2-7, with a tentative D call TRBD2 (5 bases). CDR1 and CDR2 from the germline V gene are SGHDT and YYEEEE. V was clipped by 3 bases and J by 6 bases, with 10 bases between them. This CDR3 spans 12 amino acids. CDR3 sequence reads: CASSSLGVEQYF. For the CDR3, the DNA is TGTGCCAGCAGCTCCCTCGGGGTCGAGCAGTACTTC.

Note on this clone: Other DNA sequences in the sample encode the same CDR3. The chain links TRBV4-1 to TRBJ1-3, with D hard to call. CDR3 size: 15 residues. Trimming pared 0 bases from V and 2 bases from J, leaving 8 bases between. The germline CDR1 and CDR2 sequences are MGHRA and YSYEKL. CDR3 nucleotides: TGCGCCAGCAGCCAAGAGGCTGTTCCTGGAAACACCATATATTTT. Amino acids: CASSQEAVPGNTIYF.

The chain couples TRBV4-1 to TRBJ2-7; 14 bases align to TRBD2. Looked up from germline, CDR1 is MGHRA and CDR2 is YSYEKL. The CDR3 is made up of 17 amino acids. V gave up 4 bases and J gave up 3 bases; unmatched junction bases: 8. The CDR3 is CASSPGLAGGIVYEQYF. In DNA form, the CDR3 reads TGCGCCAGCAGCCCCGGACTAGCGGGGGGCATAGTCTACGAGCAGTACTTC.

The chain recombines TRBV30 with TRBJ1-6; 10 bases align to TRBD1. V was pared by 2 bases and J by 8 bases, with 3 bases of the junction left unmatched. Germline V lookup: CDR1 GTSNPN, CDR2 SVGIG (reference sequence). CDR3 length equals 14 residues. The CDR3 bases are TGTGCCTGGAGTCAGGGACAGGGGTATTCACCCCTCCACTTT. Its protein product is CAWSQGQGYSPLHF.

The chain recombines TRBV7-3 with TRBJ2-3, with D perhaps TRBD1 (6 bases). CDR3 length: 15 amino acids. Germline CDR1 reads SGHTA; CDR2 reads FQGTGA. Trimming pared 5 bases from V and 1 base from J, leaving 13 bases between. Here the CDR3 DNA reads TGTGCCAGCAGCCCCGAAGGACAGCGCACAGATACGCAGTATTTT. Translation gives CASSPEGQRTDTQYF.

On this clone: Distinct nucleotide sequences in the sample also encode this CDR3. CDR3 protein: CASSLEQGNSPLHF. Here the CDR3 DNA reads TGTGCCAGCAGCTTAGAACAGGGCAATTCACCCCTCCACTTT. The V gene is TRBV7-9, the J gene TRBJ1-6; a weak D match, TRBD1 (6 bases). The CDR3 runs 14 residues. V lost 1 base and J lost 7, with 8 bases in between. Germline CDR1 SEHNR, CDR2 FQNEAQ (reference sequence).

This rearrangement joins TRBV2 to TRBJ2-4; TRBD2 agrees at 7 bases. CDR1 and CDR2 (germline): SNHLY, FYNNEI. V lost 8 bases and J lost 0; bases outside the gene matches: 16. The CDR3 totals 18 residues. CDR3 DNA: TGTGCCAGCTTTTCAGGAGGCAGGGAGGGGTTAGCCAAAAACATTCAGTACTTC. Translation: CASFSGGREGLAKNIQYF.

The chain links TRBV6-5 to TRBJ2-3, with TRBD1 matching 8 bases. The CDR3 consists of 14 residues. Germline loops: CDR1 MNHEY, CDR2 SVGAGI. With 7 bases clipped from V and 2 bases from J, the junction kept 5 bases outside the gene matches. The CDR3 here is CASTWTGPTDTQYF. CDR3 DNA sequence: TGTGCCAGCACCTGGACAGGGCCCACAGATACGCAGTATTTT.

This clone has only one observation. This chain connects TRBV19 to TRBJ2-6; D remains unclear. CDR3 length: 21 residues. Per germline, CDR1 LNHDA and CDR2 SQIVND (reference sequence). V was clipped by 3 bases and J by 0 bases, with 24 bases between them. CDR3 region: CASSISPFFAQSGSGANVLTF. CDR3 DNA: TGTGCCAGTAGTATTTCCCCTTTTTTTGCCCAATCGGGCTCTGGGGCCAACGTCCTGACTTTC.